The rows below give T cell receptor beta chains drawn from one sample of a study of blood T cells in healthy people across ages. MiXCR, run by TCRdb on the 5' RACE reads, gives a single entry per CDR3 protein. The profile shows approximately 800,000 distinct CDR3 sequences, around 62% of them singletons. Sequenced material: blood. The receptors derive from a man aged 25-45 years in good health. The CDR3 runs from the conserved cysteine through the conserved F or W. A D gene is named only where the DNA matches it firmly. Clone size is shown for a subset of rows, as once, few, many or a class of expanded clone.

j_call d_call clone_size v_call cdr3_nt cdr3_aa
TRBJ2-5 - - TRBV15 TGTGCCGCCAGCAGAGATCGGGGGCCGGAAGAGACCCAGTACTTC CAASRDRGPEETQYF
TRBJ1-5 TRBD1 - TRBV4-3 TGCGCCAGCAGCCAAGATACGGTAGGGGGCATGTGGCCCCAGCATTTT CASSQDTVGGMWPQHF
TRBJ2-3 - once TRBV21-1 TGTGCCAGCAGCAAAGGGGCCAGTAGCACAGATACGCAGTATTTT CASSKGASSTDTQYF
TRBJ1-5 TRBD1 - TRBV6-6 TGTGCCAGCAGACCATGGACAGGTAGCAATCAGCCCCAGCATTTT CASRPWTGSNQPQHF
TRBJ2-7 TRBD2 - TRBV9 TGTGCCAGCAGCGTGGGTAGCGGGGGGGACAATGAGCAGTACTTC CASSVGSGGDNEQYF
TRBJ2-7 - once TRBV5-6 TGTGCCAGCAGCGCTCCGGGCTCTTCGGGCGAGCAGTACTTC CASSAPGSSGEQYF
TRBJ2-3 - - TRBV20-1 TGCAGTTCCGCCATCACAGATACGCAGTATTTT CSSAITDTQYF
TRBJ2-5 - - TRBV6-5 TGTGCCAGCAGTGACGTGGCAGTCCAAGAGACCCAGTACTTC CASSDVAVQETQYF
TRBJ2-5 - - TRBV7-8 TGTGCCAGCAGCAAAAGGGAAGAGGCCCAGTACTTC CASSKREEAQYF
TRBJ2-1 - few TRBV6-1 TGTGCCAGCAGTGAACTGTCCTACAATGAGCAGTTCTTC CASSELSYNEQFF
TRBJ2-3 - - TRBV6-2/TRBV6-3 TGTGCCAGCAGCGGGGTCCTAGATACGCAGTATTTT CASSGVLDTQYF
TRBJ2-3 TRBD2 many TRBV7-2 TGTGCCAGCAGCTCGCGGGGGAGTAGCTCAGATACGCAGTATTTT CASSSRGSSSDTQYF
TRBJ1-4 TRBD1 few TRBV28 TGTGCCAGCAGTCCCCCGGGACAGGGGGTAGAAAAACTGTTTTTT CASSPPGQGVEKLFF
TRBJ2-5 - few TRBV7-2 TGTGCCAGCAGCTTAGCGACTGAAACCGGGACCCAGTACTTC CASSLATETGTQYF
TRBJ2-1 TRBD2 - TRBV12-3/TRBV12-4 TGTGCCAGCAGAACTAGCGGTCTTAGAGAGCAGTTCTTC CASRTSGLREQFF
TRBJ2-5 - - TRBV7-3 TGTGCCAGCAGCTTAACGGCCGGGGGATCCCAAGAGACCCAGTACTTC CASSLTAGGSQETQYF
TRBJ2-5 TRBD2 - TRBV28 TGTGCCAGCAGCCAGCCGTCAGGGACGGCGGGGGAGGAGACCCAGTACTTC CASSQPSGTAGEETQYF
TRBJ2-7 - few TRBV20-1 TGCAGTGCTCCTCCCAACAGGGTTAAGCACGAGCAGTACTTC CSAPPNRVKHEQYF
TRBJ2-7 - once TRBV7-9 TGTGCCAGCAGCTTAGCATGGGCGGCCAGCTCCTACGAGCAGTACTTC CASSLAWAASSYEQYF
TRBJ2-5 TRBD2 - TRBV28 TGTGCCAGCAGTTTTATGGGACTAGCGGGGTACCAAGAGACCCAGTACTTC CASSFMGLAGYQETQYF
TRBJ2-1 - few TRBV25-1 TGTGCCAGCAGTGAGCCGGGACCAACCTACAATGAGCAGTTCTTC CASSEPGPTYNEQFF
TRBJ1-2 TRBD1 few TRBV28 TGTGCCAGCAGTCCTCCGGGACAGGGCACCTATGGCTACACCTTC CASSPPGQGTYGYTF
TRBJ2-1 - - TRBV20-1 TGCAGTGCTAGAGAACAGCCCTACAATGAGCAGTTCTTC CSAREQPYNEQFF
TRBJ2-7 - - TRBV20-1 TGCAGTGCTAGAGATCGAGGGCCGGGGCAGTACTTC CSARDRGPGQYF
TRBJ2-3 - - TRBV4-3 TGCGCCAGCAGCCAGCAGGAGTCTAGCACAGATACGCAGTATTTT CASSQQESSTDTQYF
TRBJ2-7 - - TRBV20-1 TGCAGTGCTAGCCCGTCCCTTGATGGGAGGCAGTACTTC CSASPSLDGRQYF
TRBJ2-1 - - TRBV6-5 TGTGCCACCACCTCCGTGACAGTAAATGAGCAGTTCTTC CATTSVTVNEQFF
TRBJ2-6 - few TRBV28 TGTGCCAGCGGCCGCGCGTTATTGACTGGGGCCAACGTCCTGACTTTC CASGRALLTGANVLTF
TRBJ2-6 - few TRBV6-6 TGTGCCAGCAGTTTCGCCCTCGTCTCTGGGGCCAACGTCCTGACTTTC CASSFALVSGANVLTF
TRBJ2-2 TRBD1 - TRBV7-2 TGTGCCAGCAGCCAATGGACAGGACGGAACACCGGGGAGCTGTTTTTT CASSQWTGRNTGELFF
TRBJ2-1 TRBD1 - TRBV10-3 TGTGCCATCAGTGACGTACTAAGCCGGACAGGGTCCCATGAGCAGTTCTTC CAISDVLSRTGSHEQFF
TRBJ2-3 - - TRBV25-1 TGTGCCAGCAGTGAATGGGGGCCCGATACGCAGTATTTT CASSEWGPDTQYF
TRBJ1-4 - - TRBV9 TGTGCCAGCAGCGCTTCGAGTGAAAAACTGTTTTTT CASSASSEKLFF
TRBJ1-2 - - TRBV28 TGTGCCAGCATGCGATTTCCCGGGGTTGATGGCTACACCTTC CASMRFPGVDGYTF
TRBJ1-5 - few TRBV12-3/TRBV12-4 TGTGCCAGCAGCCTAGGGACTCTTAATCAGCCCCAGCATTTT CASSLGTLNQPQHF
TRBJ2-3 - - TRBV11-2 TGTGCCAGCAGCTTATTTGGAAAAGGGGGTAGGGATACGCAGTATTTT CASSLFGKGGRDTQYF
TRBJ2-1 - - TRBV27 TGTGCCAGCAGTCCATCAGGCGGGCATTTTTACAATGAGCAGTTCTTC CASSPSGGHFYNEQFF
TRBJ2-7 - - TRBV24-1 TGTGCCACCAGTGATCGACTGGGCGAGCAGTACTTC CATSDRLGEQYF
TRBJ1-2 TRBD1 - TRBV20-1 TGCAGTGCTAGAGGAGGACAGGCGACTAACTATGGCTACACCTTC CSARGGQATNYGYTF
TRBJ2-7 - - TRBV7-2 TGTGCCAGCAGCTCCTCGGGGTCTACCTACGAGCAGTACTTC CASSSSGSTYEQYF
TRBJ1-2 - - TRBV28 TGTGCCAGCAGCCCCAGGGAAATCTATGGCTACACCTTC CASSPREIYGYTF
TRBJ2-3 TRBD1 - TRBV5-1 TGCGCCAGCAGCGTGGGACAGGCTACAGATACGCAGTATTTT CASSVGQATDTQYF
TRBJ1-1 - - TRBV6-5 TGTGCCAGCAGTTACTACAGGGCAGGGACTGAAGCTTTCTTT CASSYYRAGTEAFF
TRBJ2-2 TRBD1 - TRBV5-6 TGTGCCAGCAGCTTAGTCGAGACAGGGACCACCGGGGAGCTGTTTTTT CASSLVETGTTGELFF
TRBJ1-2 - - TRBV5-6 TGTGCCAGCAGCCGGCGGGGGGCCTCTGGCTACACCTTC CASSRRGASGYTF
TRBJ2-7 - few TRBV7-6 TGTGCCAGCAGCGTGACAGATGACGAGCAGTACTTC CASSVTDDEQYF
TRBJ1-2 - - TRBV3-1 TGTGCCAGCAGCCAAATCAATGGCTACACCTTC CASSQINGYTF
TRBJ2-1 - - TRBV7-6 TGTGCCAGCAGCCACAGGGAGGGCAATGAGCAGTTCTTC CASSHREGNEQFF